This T cell receptor beta chain was identified in a study of control samples from healthy donors and cancer patients. Repertoires were generated with immunoSEQ multiplex PCR, while TCRdb's copy carries only in-frame clones and drops some. Of 70,000 to 100,000 clones in the sample, roughly 89% were seen once. V trimming: 4 bases; J trimming: 5 bases; junction bases outside the gene matches: 7. Germline loops: CDR1 SGHKS, CDR2 YYEKEE (reference sequence). This CDR3 has 14 amino acids. The V gene is TRBV5-5, the J gene TRBJ2-5; 8 nucleotides agree with TRBD1. Material for sequencing was blood. This sequence originates from an older woman in good health. The CDR3 sequence is CASSMPGGGETQYF. CDR3 nucleotide sequence: TGTGCCAGCAGCATGCCAGGGGGCGGGGAGACCCAGTACTTC.